This T cell receptor (beta chain) was sequenced during a study of T cell responses to AZD1222 COVID-19 vaccine. The study, taken as a whole, reports: Reportedly, nearly half the spike-specific TCRs target unmutated variant regions.

Profiled with immunoSEQ multiplex PCR; TCRdb holds only in-frame clones, not every one. The data contain about 110,000 clones, 82% of them singletons. Concerning this clone itself: Its specificity is unknown.

This clonotype originated in an adult in good health. Sequenced material: peripheral blood, taken on day 0 of AZD1222 vaccination.

CDR3 nucleotide sequence: TGTGCCAGCGGATACTTGGGCGGTGTTGGCACTGAAGCTTTCTTT. Translation: CASGYLGGVGTEAFF. The chain combines TRBV2 with TRBJ1-1; D is undetermined. V was pared by 8 bases and J by 4 bases, with 20 bases between. Per germline, CDR1 SNHLY and CDR2 FYNNEI. This CDR3 has 15 residues.